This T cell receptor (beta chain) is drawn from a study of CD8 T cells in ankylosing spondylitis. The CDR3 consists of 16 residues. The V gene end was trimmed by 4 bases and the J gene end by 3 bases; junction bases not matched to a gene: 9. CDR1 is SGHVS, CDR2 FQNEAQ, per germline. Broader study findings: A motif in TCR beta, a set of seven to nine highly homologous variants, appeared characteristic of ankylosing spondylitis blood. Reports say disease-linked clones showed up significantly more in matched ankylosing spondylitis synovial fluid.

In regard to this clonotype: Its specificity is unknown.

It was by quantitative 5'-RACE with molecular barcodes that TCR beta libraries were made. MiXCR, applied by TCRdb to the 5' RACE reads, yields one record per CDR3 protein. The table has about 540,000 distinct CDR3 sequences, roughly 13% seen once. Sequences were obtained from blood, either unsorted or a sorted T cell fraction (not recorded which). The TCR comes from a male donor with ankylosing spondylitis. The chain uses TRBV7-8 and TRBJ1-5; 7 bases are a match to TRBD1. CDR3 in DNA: TGTGCCAGCAGCTGGCTGGACAGGACTTTCAATCAGCCCCAGCATTTT. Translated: CASSWLDRTFNQPQHF.